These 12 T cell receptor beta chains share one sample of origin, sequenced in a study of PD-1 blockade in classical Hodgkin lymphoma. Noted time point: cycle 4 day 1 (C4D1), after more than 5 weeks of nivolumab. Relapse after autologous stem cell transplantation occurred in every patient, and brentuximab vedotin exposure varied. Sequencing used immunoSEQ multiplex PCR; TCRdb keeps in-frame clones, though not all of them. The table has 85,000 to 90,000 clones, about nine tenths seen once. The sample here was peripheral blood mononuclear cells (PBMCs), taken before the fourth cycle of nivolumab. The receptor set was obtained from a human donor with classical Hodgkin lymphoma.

Here the CDR3 DNA reads TGTGCCAGCAGCGTAGGCCCCTCCGGGACTATCACAGATACGCAGTATTTT. Residues: CASSVGPSGTITDTQYF. This rearrangement joins TRBV9 to TRBJ2-3; TRBD2 agrees at 7 bases. V lost 0 bases and J lost 2; bases outside the gene matches: 9. The V gene's germline CDR1 is SGDLS and CDR2 YYNGEE. There are 17 residues in the CDR3. Drawing the rest from reference TRBV9 and TRBJ2-3, the complete variable domain is DSGVTQTPKHLITATGQRVTLRCSPRSGDLSVYWYQQSLDQGLQFLIQYYNGEERAKGNILERFSAQQFPDLHSELNLSSLELGDSALYFCASSVGPSGTITDTQYFGPGTRLTVL.

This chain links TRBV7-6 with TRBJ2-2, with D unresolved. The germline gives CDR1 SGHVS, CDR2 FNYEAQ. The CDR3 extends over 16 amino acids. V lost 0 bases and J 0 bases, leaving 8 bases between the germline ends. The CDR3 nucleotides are TGTGCCAGCAGCTTAGCTGTGGCGGCGAACACCGGGGAGCTGTTTTTT. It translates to CASSLAVAANTGELFF.

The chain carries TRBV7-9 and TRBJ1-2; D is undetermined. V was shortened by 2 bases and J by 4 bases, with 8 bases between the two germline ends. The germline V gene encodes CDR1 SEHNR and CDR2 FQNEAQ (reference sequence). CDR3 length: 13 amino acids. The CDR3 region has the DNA TGTGCCAGCAGCTTACAGCTCCTCTATGGCTACACCTTC. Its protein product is CASSLQLLYGYTF. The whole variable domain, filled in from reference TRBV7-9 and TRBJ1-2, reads DTGVSQNPRHKITKRGQNVTFRCDPISEHNRLYWYRQTLGQGPEFLTYFQNEAQLEKSRLLSDRFSAERPKGSFSTLEIQRTEQGDSAMYLCASSLQLLYGYTFGSGTRLTVV.

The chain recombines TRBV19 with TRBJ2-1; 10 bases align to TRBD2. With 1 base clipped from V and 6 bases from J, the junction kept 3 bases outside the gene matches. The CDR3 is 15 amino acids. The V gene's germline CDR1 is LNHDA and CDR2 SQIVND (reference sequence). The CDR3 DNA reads TGTGCCAGTAGTATAGTGAGCGGGGGGGTCAATGAGCAGTTCTTC. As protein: CASSIVSGGVNEQFF.

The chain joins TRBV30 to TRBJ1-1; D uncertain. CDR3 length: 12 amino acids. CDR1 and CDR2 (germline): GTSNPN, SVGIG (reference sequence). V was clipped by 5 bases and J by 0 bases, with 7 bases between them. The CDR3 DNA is TGTGCCTGGTGTCGTGTGAACACTGAAGCTTTCTTT. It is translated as CAWCRVNTEAFF.

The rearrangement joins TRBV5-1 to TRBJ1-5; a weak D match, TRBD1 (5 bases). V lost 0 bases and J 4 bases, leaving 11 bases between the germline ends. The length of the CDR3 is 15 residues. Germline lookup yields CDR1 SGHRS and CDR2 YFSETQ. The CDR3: CASSLAGDSNQPQHF. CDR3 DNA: TGCGCCAGCAGCTTGGCCGGTGACAGTAATCAGCCCCAGCATTTT.

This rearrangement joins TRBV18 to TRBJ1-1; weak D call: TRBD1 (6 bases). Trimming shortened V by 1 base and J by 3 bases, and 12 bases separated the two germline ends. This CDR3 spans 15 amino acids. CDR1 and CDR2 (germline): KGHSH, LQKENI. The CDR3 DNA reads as TGTGCCAGCTCACCACTTGTAGGGGGGTACACTGAAGCTTTCTTT. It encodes CASSPLVGGYTEAFF.

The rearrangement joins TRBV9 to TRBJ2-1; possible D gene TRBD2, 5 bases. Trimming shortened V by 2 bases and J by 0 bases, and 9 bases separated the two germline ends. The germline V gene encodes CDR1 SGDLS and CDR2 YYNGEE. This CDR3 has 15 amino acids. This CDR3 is CASSVREGSYNEQFF. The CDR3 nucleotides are TGTGCCAGCAGCGTCCGAGAGGGCTCCTACAATGAGCAGTTCTTC.

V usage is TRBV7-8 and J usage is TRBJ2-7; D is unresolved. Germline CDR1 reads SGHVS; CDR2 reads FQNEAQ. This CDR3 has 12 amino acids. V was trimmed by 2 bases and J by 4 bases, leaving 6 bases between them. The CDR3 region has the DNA TGTGCCAGCAGCTTATCGTGGTACGAGCAGTACTTC. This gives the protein CASSLSWYEQYF.

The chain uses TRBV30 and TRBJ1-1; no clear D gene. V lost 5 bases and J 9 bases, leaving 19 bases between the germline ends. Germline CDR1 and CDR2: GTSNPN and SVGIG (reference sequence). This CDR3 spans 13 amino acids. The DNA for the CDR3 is TGTGCCTGGGCACGTCGACTGGCCCCCCAAGCTTTCTTT. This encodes CAWARRLAPQAFF.

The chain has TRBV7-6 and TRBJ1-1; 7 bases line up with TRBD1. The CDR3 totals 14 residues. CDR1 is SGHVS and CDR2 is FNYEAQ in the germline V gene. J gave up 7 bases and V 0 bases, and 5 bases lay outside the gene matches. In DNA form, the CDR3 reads TGTGCCAGCAGCTTAGCCACGACAGGGTATGAAGCTTTCTTT. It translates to CASSLATTGYEAFF. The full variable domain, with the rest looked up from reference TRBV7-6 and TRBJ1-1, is GAGVSQSPRYKVTKRGQDVALRCDPISGHVSLYWYRQALGQGPEFLTYFNYEAQQDKSGLPNDRFSAERPEGSISTLTIQRTEQRDSAMYRCASSLATTGYEAFFGQGTRLTVV.

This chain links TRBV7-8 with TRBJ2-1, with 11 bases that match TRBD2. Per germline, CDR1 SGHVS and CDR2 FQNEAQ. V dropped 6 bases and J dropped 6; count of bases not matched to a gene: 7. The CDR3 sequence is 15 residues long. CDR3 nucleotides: TGTGCCAGCAGAGAGAGACTAGCGGGGCCCAATGAGCAGTTCTTC. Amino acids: CASRERLAGPNEQFF.